Detailed here is one TCR beta chain. The antigen remains unidentified. The same CDR3 arises from other DNA sequences in this sample as well. These data belong to a study of graft-versus-host responses after intestinal transplantation. About the research overall: After anti-thymocyte globulin induction, recipients took tacrolimus and steroids for 3 to 4 years.

This table comes from immunoSEQ multiplex PCR, and its TCRdb copy is limited to in-frame clones, with some not included. The repertoire holds tens of thousands of clones, with roughly 89% as singletons. Findings of the study overall: Recipient marrow held GvH clones, some first seen in ileum or blood.

Trimming left V 4 bases short and J 1 base short, with 8 bases between. Per germline, CDR1 SGHRS and CDR2 YFSETQ. There are 13 residues in the CDR3. The rearrangement links TRBV5-1 to TRBJ1-1; tentative D call: TRBD1 (5 bases). The sequencing here drew on unstimulated CD4+ T cells sorted from spleen or lymph node cells, taken before intestinal transplant. The sequence was collected from a human donor who received an intestinal transplant. The CDR3 reads CASSPGQNTEAFF. In nucleotides, the CDR3 is TGCGCCAGCAGCCCCGGACAGAACACTGAAGCTTTCTTT.